This T cell receptor beta chain was captured by sequencing in a study of cytomegalovirus exposure and HLA in healthy donors. Deletions cut 5 bases from V and 6 bases from J, with 10 bases between. The CDR3 is 12 residues long. Germline V gene data show CDR1 as SEHNR and CDR2 as FQNEAQ (reference sequence). Amplification used 60 Vbeta primers and 13 Jbeta primers. Measured with immunoSEQ multiplex PCR; TCRdb has only the in-frame clones, and not every one. The sample includes about 170,000 clones, 75% to 90% seen only once; the top ten take around 0.97%. The chain uses TRBV7-9 and TRBJ1-1; a possible D gene is TRBD1 (6 bases). The clonotype was recovered from a girl aged 2-10 years in good health and CMV-seropositive. The specimen sequenced was PBMCs. The CDR3 region is CASSLGTPEAFF. CDR3 sequence (DNA): TGTGCCAGCAGCCTCGGGACACCTGAAGCTTTCTTT.